These T cell receptor beta chains were read from a single sample in a study of T-cell reconstitution after alpha-beta-depleted transplantation in children. TCRdb re-derived calls from the PCR reads in MiXCR, one entry per CDR3 protein. Here the sample spans 70,000 to 95,000 distinct CDR3 sequences, roughly a sixth being singletons. Material: PBMCs, mostly from graft donor cells, obtained 180 days after TCRalphabeta/CD19-depleted stem cell transplant. Receptors were obtained from a male patient between 2 and 10 years old who had a stem cell transplant for acute lymphoblastic leukemia, so the T cells may come from the graft donor. CDR3s include the opening cysteine and the closing phenylalanine or tryptophan. A D gene is named only where the DNA matches it firmly. Expanded clones get a size class; other rows say once, few or many, or leave the size out.

>NA|few|TRBV5-1|TRBJ1-4
TGCGCCAGCAGCTTGGAACCCACAGGGTGGACTAATGAAAAACTGTTTTTT
CASSLEPTGWTNEKLFF
>TRBD1|few|TRBV5-5|TRBJ1-1
TGTGCCAGCAGCTCGAGACAGGGTTGGAACACTGAAGCTTTCTTT
CASSSRQGWNTEAFF
>NA|few|TRBV12-5|TRBJ2-7
TGTGCTAGTGGTTTGGTGGAGAAAGACGAGCAGTACTTC
CASGLVEKDEQYF
>TRBD2|NA|TRBV20-1|TRBJ2-1
TGCAGTGCTGGGCCTAGCGGAAACAATGAGCAGTTCTTC
CSAGPSGNNEQFF
>TRBD2|NA|TRBV2|TRBJ2-3
TGTGCCAGCAAGATTGTGGGACTAGCTTCTGATACGCAGTATTTT
CASKIVGLASDTQYF
>TRBD1|NA|TRBV29-1|TRBJ1-2
TGCAGCGTTGATTTTAGGACAGGGGGTGGCTACACCTTC
CSVDFRTGGGYTF
>NA|few|TRBV20-1|TRBJ2-5
TGCAGTGCTAGACTTGACAGAGGGTGGACCCAGTACTTC
CSARLDRGWTQYF
>TRBD1|NA|TRBV20-1|TRBJ2-7
TGCAGTGCGTCCGGGACAGGGTCCTACGAGCAGTACTTC
CSASGTGSYEQYF
>TRBD2|NA|TRBV20-1|TRBJ2-7
TGCAGTGCTAATCCTAGCGGGAGTTACGAGCAGTACTTC
CSANPSGSYEQYF
>NA|few|TRBV27|TRBJ1-2
TGTGCCAGCAGTCCGGTTGTAGAATATGGCTACACCTTC
CASSPVVEYGYTF